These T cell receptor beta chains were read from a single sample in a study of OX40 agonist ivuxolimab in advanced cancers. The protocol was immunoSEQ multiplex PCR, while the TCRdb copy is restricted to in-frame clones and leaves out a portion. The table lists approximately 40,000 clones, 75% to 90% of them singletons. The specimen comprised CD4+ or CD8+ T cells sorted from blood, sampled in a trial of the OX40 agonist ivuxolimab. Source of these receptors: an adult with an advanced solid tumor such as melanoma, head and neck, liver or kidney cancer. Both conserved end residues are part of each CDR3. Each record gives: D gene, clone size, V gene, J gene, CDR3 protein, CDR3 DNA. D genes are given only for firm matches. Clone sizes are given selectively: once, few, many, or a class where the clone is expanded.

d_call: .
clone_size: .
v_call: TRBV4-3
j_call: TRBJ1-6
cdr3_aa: CASSQGSAFSPLHF
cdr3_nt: TGCGCCAGCAGCCAAGGGTCGGCGTTCTCACCCCTCCACTTT

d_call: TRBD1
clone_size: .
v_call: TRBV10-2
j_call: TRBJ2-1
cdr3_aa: CASTGQVTVNTQFF
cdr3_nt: TGCGCCAGCACCGGACAGGTAACGGTCAATACGCAGTTCTTC

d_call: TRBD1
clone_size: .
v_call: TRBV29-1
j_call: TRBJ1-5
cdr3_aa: CSVGQGRSQPQHF
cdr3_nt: TGCAGCGTTGGACAGGGAAGGAGTCAGCCCCAGCATTTT

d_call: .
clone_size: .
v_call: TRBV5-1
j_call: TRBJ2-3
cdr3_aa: CASGLGRSTDTQYF
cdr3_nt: TGCGCCAGCGGGCTAGGGCGGAGCACAGATACGCAGTATTTT

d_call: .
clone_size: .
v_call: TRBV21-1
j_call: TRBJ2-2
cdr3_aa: CASSKGNGGFTRELFF
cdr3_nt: TGTGCCAGCAGCAAAGGGAACGGGGGATTCACCCGGGAGCTGTTTTTT

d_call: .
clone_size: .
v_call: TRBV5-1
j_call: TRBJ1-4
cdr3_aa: CASSIKTGPNEKLFF
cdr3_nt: TGCGCCAGCAGCATCAAGACAGGCCCTAATGAAAAACTGTTTTTT

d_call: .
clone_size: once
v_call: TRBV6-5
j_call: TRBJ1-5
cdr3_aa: CASRRTGDGNQPQHF
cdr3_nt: TGTGCCAGCAGAAGGACGGGGGACGGCAATCAGCCCCAGCATTTT

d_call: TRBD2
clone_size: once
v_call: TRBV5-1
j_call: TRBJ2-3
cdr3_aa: CASSFGGRGGDTQYF
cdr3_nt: TGCGCCAGCAGCTTCGGCGGGAGGGGAGGGGATACGCAGTATTTT

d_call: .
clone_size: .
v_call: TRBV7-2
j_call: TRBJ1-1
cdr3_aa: CASRIRGVGTEAFF
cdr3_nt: TGTGCCAGCAGGATCAGGGGAGTCGGCACTGAAGCTTTCTTT

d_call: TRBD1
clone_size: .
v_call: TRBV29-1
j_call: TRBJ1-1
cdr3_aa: CSGSLGQGATEAFF
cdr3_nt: TGCAGCGGGAGCCTAGGACAGGGGGCCACTGAAGCTTTCTTT

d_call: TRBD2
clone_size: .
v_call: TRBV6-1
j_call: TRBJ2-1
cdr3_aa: CASSELSGGPYNEQFF
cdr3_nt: TGTGCCAGCAGTGAATTGAGCGGGGGACCCTACAATGAGCAGTTCTTC

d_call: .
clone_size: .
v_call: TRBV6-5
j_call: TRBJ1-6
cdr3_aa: CASSYSQGLSSPLHF
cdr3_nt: TGTGCCAGCAGTTACTCGCAGGGTCTAAGTTCACCCCTCCACTTT

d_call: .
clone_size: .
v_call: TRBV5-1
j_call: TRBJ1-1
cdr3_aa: CASSLAERASTEAFF
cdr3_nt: TGCGCCAGCAGCTTGGCAGAGAGGGCTTCCACTGAAGCTTTCTTT

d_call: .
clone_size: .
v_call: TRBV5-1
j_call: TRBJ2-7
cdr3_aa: CASSLDSDEQYF
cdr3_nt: TGCGCCAGCAGCCTGGACAGCGACGAGCAGTACTTC

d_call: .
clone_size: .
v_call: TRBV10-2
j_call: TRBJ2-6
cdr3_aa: CASSEPSGGANVLTF
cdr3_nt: TGCGCCAGCAGTGAACCTTCAGGAGGGGCCAACGTCCTGACTTTC

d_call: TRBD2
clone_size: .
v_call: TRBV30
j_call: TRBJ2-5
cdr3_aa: CAWSGSGRKTQYF
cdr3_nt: TGTGCCTGGAGTGGGAGCGGGAGAAAGACCCAGTACTTC

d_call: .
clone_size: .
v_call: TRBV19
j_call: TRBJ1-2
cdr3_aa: CASSISGYGYTF
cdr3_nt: TGTGCCAGTAGTATTTCAGGCTATGGCTACACCTTC

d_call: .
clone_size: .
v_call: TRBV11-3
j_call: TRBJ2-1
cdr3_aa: CASSLLDEQFF
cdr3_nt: TGTGCCAGCAGCTTATTGGATGAGCAGTTCTTC

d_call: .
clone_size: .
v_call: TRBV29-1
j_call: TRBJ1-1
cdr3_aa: CSVFVAEAFF
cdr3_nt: TGCAGCGTTTTTGTGGCTGAAGCTTTCTTT

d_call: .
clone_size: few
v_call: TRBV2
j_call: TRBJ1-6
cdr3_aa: CASSEARQVGSPLHF
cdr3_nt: TGTGCCAGCAGTGAAGCGCGGCAGGTGGGATCACCCCTCCACTTT

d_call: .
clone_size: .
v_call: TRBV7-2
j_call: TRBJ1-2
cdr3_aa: CASSRQGNVANYGYTF
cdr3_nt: TGTGCCAGCAGCCGCCAAGGCAATGTTGCTAACTATGGCTACACCTTC

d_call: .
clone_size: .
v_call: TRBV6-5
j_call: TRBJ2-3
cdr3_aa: CASSYSGTQYF
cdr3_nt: TGTGCCAGCAGTTACTCTGGTACGCAGTATTTT

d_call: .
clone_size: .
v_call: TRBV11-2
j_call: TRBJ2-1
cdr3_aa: CASSLARRGEQFF
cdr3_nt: TGTGCCAGCAGCTTAGCCCGGAGGGGAGAGCAGTTCTTC

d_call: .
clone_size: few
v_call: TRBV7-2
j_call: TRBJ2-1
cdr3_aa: CASSPRGAARREQFF
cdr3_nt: TGTGCCAGCAGCCCCCGAGGGGCAGCCCGACGTGAGCAGTTCTTC

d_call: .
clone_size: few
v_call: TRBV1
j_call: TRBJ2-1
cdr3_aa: CTSSQVDGRAGSYNEQFF
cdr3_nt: TGCACCAGCAGCCAAGTCGACGGGAGGGCCGGATCCTACAATGAGCAGTTCTTC

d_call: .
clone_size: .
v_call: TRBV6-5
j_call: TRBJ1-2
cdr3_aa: CASTPGGLYYGYTF
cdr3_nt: TGTGCCAGCACCCCAGGCGGGCTATACTATGGCTACACCTTC

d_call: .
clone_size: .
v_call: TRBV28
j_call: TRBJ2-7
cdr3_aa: CASSLSQGVSEQYF
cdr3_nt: TGTGCCAGCAGTTTGTCCCAGGGAGTTTCCGAGCAGTACTTC

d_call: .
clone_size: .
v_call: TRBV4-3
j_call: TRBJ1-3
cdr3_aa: CASSQTWSGNTIYF
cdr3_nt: TGCGCCAGCAGCCAGACTTGGTCTGGAAACACCATATATTTT

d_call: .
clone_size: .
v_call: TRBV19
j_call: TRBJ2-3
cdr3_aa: CASTERGNGEQYF
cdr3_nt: TGTGCCAGTACCGAACGGGGCAACGGGGAGCAGTATTTT

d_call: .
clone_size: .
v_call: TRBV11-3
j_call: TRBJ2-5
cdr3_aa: CASSLGWGAPYQETQYF
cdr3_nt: TGTGCCAGCAGCTTAGGCTGGGGGGCACCGTACCAAGAGACCCAGTACTTC

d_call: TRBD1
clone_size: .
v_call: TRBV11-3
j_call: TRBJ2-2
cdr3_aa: CASSLGGLGPGELFF
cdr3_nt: TGTGCCAGCAGCCTAGGGGGCTTGGGTCCCGGGGAGCTGTTTTTT

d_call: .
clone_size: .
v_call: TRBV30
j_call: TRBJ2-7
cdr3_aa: CAWSTGVYEQYF
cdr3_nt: TGTGCCTGGAGTACCGGAGTGTACGAGCAGTACTTC

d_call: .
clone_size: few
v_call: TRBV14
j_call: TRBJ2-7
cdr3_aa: CASSHLAWGEPYEQYF
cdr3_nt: TGTGCCAGCAGCCACCTGGCTTGGGGGGAGCCTTACGAGCAGTACTTC

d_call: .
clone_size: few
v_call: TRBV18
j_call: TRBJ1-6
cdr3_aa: CASSPGGSYNSPLHF
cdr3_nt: TGTGCCAGCTCACCGGGGGGATCCTATAATTCACCCCTCCACTTT

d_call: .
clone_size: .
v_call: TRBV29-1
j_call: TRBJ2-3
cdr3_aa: CSVERTATDTQYF
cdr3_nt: TGCAGCGTTGAACGGACAGCCACAGATACGCAGTATTTT

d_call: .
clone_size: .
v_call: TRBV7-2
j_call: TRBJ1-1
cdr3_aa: CASSLRGLEGLNTEAFF
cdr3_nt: TGTGCCAGCAGCTTACGTGGATTGGAGGGCCTGAACACTGAAGCTTTCTTT

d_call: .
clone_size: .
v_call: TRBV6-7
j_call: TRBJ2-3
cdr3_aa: CATPGATWDTQYF
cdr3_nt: TGTGCCACCCCGGGAGCGACGTGGGATACGCAGTATTTT

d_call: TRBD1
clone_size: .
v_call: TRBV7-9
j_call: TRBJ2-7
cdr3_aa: CASSRTGEKEQYF
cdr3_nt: TGTGCCAGCAGCCGGACAGGGGAAAAAGAGCAGTACTTC

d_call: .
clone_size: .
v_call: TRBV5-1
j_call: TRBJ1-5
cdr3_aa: CASSLGGDSNQPQHF
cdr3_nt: TGCGCCAGCAGCTTGGGAGGGGATAGCAATCAGCCCCAGCATTTT

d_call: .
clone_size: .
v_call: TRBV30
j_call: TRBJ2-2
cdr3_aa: CAWGQAGELFF
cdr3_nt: TGTGCCTGGGGTCAAGCCGGGGAGCTGTTTTTT

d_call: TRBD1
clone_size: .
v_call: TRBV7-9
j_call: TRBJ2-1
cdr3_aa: CASSSATGSSYNEQFF
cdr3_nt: TGTGCCAGCAGCTCGGCGACAGGGAGCTCCTACAATGAGCAGTTCTTC

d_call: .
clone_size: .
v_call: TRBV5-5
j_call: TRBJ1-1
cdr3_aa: CASSLRDLEGAFF
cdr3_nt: TGTGCCAGCAGCCTCCGGGACTTAGAAGGAGCTTTCTTT

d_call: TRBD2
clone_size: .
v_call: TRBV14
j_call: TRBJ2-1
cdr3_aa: CASSQIAGGWSNEQFF
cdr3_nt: TGTGCCAGCAGCCAAATAGCGGGAGGGTGGAGCAATGAGCAGTTCTTC

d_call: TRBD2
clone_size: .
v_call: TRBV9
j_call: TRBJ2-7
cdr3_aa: CASSDQPTSGDLYEQYF
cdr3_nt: TGTGCCAGCAGCGACCAACCGACTAGCGGGGACTTGTACGAGCAGTACTTC

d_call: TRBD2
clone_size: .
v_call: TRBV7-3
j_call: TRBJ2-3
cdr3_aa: CASSLRGGFGTDTQYF
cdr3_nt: TGTGCCAGCAGCTTACGCGGGGGTTTTGGCACAGATACGCAGTATTTT

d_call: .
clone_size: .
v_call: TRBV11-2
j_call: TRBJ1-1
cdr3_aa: CASSYRTDTEAFF
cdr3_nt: TGTGCCAGCAGCTACAGGACGGACACTGAAGCTTTCTTT

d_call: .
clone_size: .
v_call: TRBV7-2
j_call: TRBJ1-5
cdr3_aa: CASSLGPSQPQHF
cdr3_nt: TGTGCCAGCAGCCTTGGGCCCAGCCAACCCCAGCATTTT

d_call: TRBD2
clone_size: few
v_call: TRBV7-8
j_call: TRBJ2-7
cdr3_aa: CASSSRLAGADEQYF
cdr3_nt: TGTGCCAGCAGCTCACGACTAGCGGGAGCAGACGAGCAGTACTTC

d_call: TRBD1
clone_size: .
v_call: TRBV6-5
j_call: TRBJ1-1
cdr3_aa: CASYKTGGVTEAFF
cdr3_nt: TGTGCCAGTTATAAGACAGGGGGAGTCACTGAAGCTTTCTTT

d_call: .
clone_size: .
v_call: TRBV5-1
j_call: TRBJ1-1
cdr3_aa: CASSRGVGSGNTEAFF
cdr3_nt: TGCGCCAGCAGTCGGGGGGTTGGCAGTGGGAACACTGAAGCTTTCTTT

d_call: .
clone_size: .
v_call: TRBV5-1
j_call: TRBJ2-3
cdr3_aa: CASSFGLPGDTQYF
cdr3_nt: TGCGCCAGCAGCTTTGGACTCCCTGGAGATACGCAGTATTTT

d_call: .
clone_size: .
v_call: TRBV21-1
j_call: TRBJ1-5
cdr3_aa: CASSEDRGDWNQPQHF
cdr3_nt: TGTGCCAGCAGCGAGGACAGGGGAGATTGGAATCAGCCCCAGCATTTT

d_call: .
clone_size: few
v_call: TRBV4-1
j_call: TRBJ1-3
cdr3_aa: CASSEMGYSGNTIYF
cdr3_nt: TGCGCCAGCAGCGAAATGGGGTACTCTGGAAACACCATATATTTT

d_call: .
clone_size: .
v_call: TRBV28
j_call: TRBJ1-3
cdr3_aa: CASSLGRARNTIYF
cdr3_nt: TGTGCCAGCAGTTTGGGCAGAGCAAGAAACACCATATATTTT

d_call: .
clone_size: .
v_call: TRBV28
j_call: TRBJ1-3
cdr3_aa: CASSLAQSSGNTIYF
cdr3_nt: TGTGCCAGCAGTTTAGCACAGAGCTCTGGAAACACCATATATTTT